This record concerns one TCR beta chain sequence. Here the gene names and germline are mouse. Time point specified: mouse harvest day 7 after allogeneic transplant. Each mouse received 10^7 T-cell-depleted marrow cells plus 10^6 splenic CD5+ T cells by tail vein. Profiling relied on immunoSEQ multiplex PCR, and the TCRdb table lists in-frame clones only, not all of them. Of about 8,200 clones in the sample, 45% were seen once. The data derive from a study of tissue T cells after allogeneic stem cell transplantation. This receptor was obtained from a female BALB/c mouse given C57BL/6 T cells with graft-versus-host disease after an allogeneic hematopoietic cell transplant. The sample comprised skin.

CDR3 residues: CGARDTSAETLYF. CDR3 DNA (partial): TGTGGTGCTAGGGATACTAGTGCAGAAACGCTGTAT. The chain has TRBV20 and TRBJ2-3; D gene unclear. The observed sequence ends 1 residue before the CDR3 terminus, with the missing tail filled in from the germline J gene. V lost 0 bases, J lost 0 bases, and 4 bases lay in between. CDR3 size: 13 residues. Germline V gives CDR1 GFQATS, CDR2 STVNSAI.